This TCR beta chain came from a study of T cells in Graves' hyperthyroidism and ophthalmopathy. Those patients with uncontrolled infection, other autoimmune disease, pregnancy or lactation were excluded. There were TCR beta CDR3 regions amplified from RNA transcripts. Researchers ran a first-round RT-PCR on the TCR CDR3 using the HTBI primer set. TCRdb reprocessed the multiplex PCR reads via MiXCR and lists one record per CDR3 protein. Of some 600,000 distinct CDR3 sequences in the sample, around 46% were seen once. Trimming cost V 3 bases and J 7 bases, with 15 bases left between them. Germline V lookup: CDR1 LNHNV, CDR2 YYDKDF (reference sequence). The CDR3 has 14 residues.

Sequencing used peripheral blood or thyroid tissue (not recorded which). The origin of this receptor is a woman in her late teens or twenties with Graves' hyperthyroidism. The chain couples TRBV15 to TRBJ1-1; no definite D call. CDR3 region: CATSSRGPADEAFF. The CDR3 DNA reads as TGTGCCACCAGCAGCCGCGGGCCAGCGGATGAAGCTTTCTTT.